The next 27 T cell receptor beta chains were all read from a single sample in a study of blood T cell repertoires in COVID-19. TCRdb keeps only in-frame clones here, not all; method: immunoSEQ multiplex PCR. The sample includes hundreds of thousands of clones, roughly 90% of them seen just once. Material: peripheral blood. These receptors were collected from a man between 35 and 55 years old with acute or convalescent COVID-19.

This clone occurred many times. The chain carries TRBV27 and TRBJ2-3, with TRBD2 matching over 7 bases. With 4 bases clipped from V and 3 bases from J, the junction kept 4 bases outside the gene matches. The length of the CDR3 is 14 residues. In germline, CDR1 is MNHEY, CDR2 SMNVEV (reference sequence). Written as DNA, the CDR3 is TGTGCCAGCAGTTGGGCAGCGGGAACAGATACGCAGTATTTT. It encodes CASSWAAGTDTQYF.

The table lists this clone with a few counts. The chain is built from TRBV10-3 and TRBJ2-7, with 8 bases fitting TRBD2. CDR3 length: 16 amino acids. V was pared by 4 bases and J by 3 bases, with 11 bases of the junction left unmatched. Germline CDR1 and CDR2: ENHRY and SYGVKD. The CDR3: CAISVGLAGLDYEQYF. CDR3 DNA sequence: TGTGCCATCAGTGTCGGGCTAGCGGGCCTAGACTACGAGCAGTACTTC.

This clone was recorded many times. The rearrangement uses TRBV9 and TRBJ2-3, with 12 bases aligning to TRBD2. The CDR3 has 16 residues. The ends lost 0 bases at V and 5 bases at J; junction bases unmatched: 4. The V gene's germline CDR1 is SGDLS and CDR2 YYNGEE. The CDR3 nucleotides are TGTGCCAGCAGCGTAGGACTAGCGGGAGTGGTAGATACGCAGTATTTT. Encoded protein: CASSVGLAGVVDTQYF.

The chain has TRBV27 and TRBJ2-2; 7 bases align to TRBD2. Germline V lookup: CDR1 MNHEY, CDR2 SMNVEV (reference sequence). J lost 5 bases, V lost 8 bases, and 5 bases had no gene match. The CDR3 is made up of 13 amino acids. This CDR3 reads CASGGLTTGELFF. For the CDR3, the DNA is TGTGCCAGCGGGGGACTAACAACCGGGGAGCTGTTTTTT.

The gene calls are TRBV7-3 and TRBJ2-5, with 7 bases that match TRBD2. Trimming cost V 1 base and J 0 bases; bases outside gene matches: 5. In germline, CDR1 is SGHTA, CDR2 FQGTGA. The CDR3 spans 16 residues. CDR3 bases: TGTGCCAGCAGCTTAAATGGCGGGAGTAACCAAGAGACCCAGTACTTC. The encoded protein is CASSLNGGSNQETQYF.

The rearrangement uses TRBV7-9 and TRBJ2-2; D uncertain. The CDR3 runs to 14 residues. Trimming took off 3 bases at V and 5 bases at J, with 10 bases between the two ends. Per germline, CDR1 SEHNR and CDR2 FQNEAQ (reference sequence). Written as DNA, the CDR3 is TGTGCCAGCAGCTTTATACCCAGTACCGGGGAGCTGTTTTTT. Translating it yields CASSFIPSTGELFF.

V gene TRBV30 combines with J gene TRBJ1-2; possibly TRBD1 for D (5 bases). In germline, CDR1 is GTSNPN, CDR2 SVGIG (reference sequence). Trimming left V 4 bases short and J 7 bases short, with 7 bases between. This CDR3 has 10 residues. This CDR3 reads CAWKRGGYTF. The CDR3 DNA is TGTGCCTGGAAAAGGGGTGGCTACACCTTC.

This chain links TRBV15 with TRBJ1-2, with 10 bases aligning to TRBD1. This CDR3 has 15 amino acids. V shed 5 bases and J 8 bases; nucleotides not matched to a gene: 11. Germline-derived CDR1 and CDR2 are LNHNV and YYDKDF (reference sequence). CDR3 sequence (DNA): TGTGCCACCAGCGCCCGGGACAGGGGACCTTGGGGCTACACCTTC. Translating it yields CATSARDRGPWGYTF.

This rearrangement joins TRBV7-8 to TRBJ2-3; D is possibly TRBD2 (7 bases). V lost 5 bases to trimming and J lost 3 bases, with 18 bases between them. Germline lookup yields CDR1 SGHVS and CDR2 FQNEAQ. This CDR3 is built from 16 residues. The CDR3 bases are TGTGCCAGCAGCCCCCTTGTGGGGGGGCGGACAGATACGCAGTATTTT. It encodes CASSPLVGGRTDTQYF.

The chain uses TRBV19 and TRBJ2-1, with 10 bases fitting TRBD2. The germline V gene encodes CDR1 LNHDA and CDR2 SQIVND (reference sequence). This CDR3 is built from 21 residues. The trim removed 1 base at V and 8 bases at J, leaving 23 bases unmatched. Here the CDR3 reads CASSIVWRRGLAKLRSYEQFF. CDR3 bases: TGTGCCAGTAGTATAGTCTGGCGGCGGGGACTAGCGAAGTTACGGTCGTATGAGCAGTTCTTC. Full variable domain (missing parts from reference TRBV19 and TRBJ2-1): DGGITQSPKYLFRKEGQNVTLSCEQNLNHDAMYWYRQDPGQGLRLIYYSQIVNDFQKGDIAEGYSVSREKKESFPLTVTSAQKNPTAFYLCASSIVWRRGLAKLRSYEQFFGPGTRLTVL.

This clone has a single count. The CDR3 coding sequence is TGTGCCAGCAGCCGCAAGACAGGGCGTTCATATGGCTACACCTTC. This translates into CASSRKTGRSYGYTF. The chain has TRBV5-5 and TRBJ1-2, with 7 bases that match TRBD1. After removal of 4 bases from V and 5 bases from J, the junction contained 11 bases not matched to a gene. The CDR3 spans 15 residues. Germline lookup yields CDR1 SGHKS and CDR2 YYEKEE (reference sequence). The full variable domain, rest sourced from reference TRBV5-5 and TRBJ1-2, is DAGVTQSPTHLIKTRGQQVTLRCSPISGHKSVSWYQQVLGQGPQFIFQYYEKEERGRGNFPDRFSARQFPNYSSELNVNALLLGDSALYLCASSRKTGRSYGYTFGSGTRLTVV.

This sequence joins TRBV27 and TRBJ1-1; D remains ambiguous. V was cut by 2 bases and J by 0 bases, with 7 bases left in between. This CDR3 contains 14 residues. CDR1 MNHEY and CDR2 SMNVEV come from the germline V gene (reference sequence). CDR3 sequence (DNA): TGTGCCAGCAGTTTAGTCAGATTGAACACTGAAGCTTTCTTT. This codes for CASSLVRLNTEAFF.

The chain uses TRBV27 and TRBJ1-1; 7 bases agree with TRBD1. The CDR3 sequence is 16 residues long. In germline, CDR1 is MNHEY, CDR2 SMNVEV (reference sequence). Trimming took 0 bases from V and 7 from J; bases not matched to a gene: 11. The DNA for the CDR3 is TGTGCCAGCAGTTTATCGATACAGGGGCAGGGGCTTGAAGCTTTCTTT. It translates to CASSLSIQGQGLEAFF.

V usage is TRBV9 and J usage is TRBJ2-7, with D maybe TRBD2 (5 bases). The germline V gene has CDR1 SGDLS and CDR2 YYNGEE. This CDR3 is 15 amino acids long. Trimming shortened V by 4 bases and J by 0 bases, and 14 bases separated the two germline ends. The CDR3 loop reads CASSPRGGLSYEQYF. The CDR3 DNA sequence: TGTGCCAGCAGCCCTAGAGGAGGCCTCTCCTACGAGCAGTACTTC.

This rearrangement joins TRBV6-5 to TRBJ2-7; TRBD2 might be the D (6 bases). The germline V and J ends were trimmed by 7 bases and 9 bases, with 19 bases remaining between them. This CDR3 comprises 13 residues. The V gene's germline CDR1 is MNHEY and CDR2 SVGAGI. CDR3 amino acids: CASTPEGRRGQYF. In DNA, the CDR3 is TGTGCCAGCACCCCGGAGGGGCGACGCGGGCAGTACTTC.

The rearrangement uses TRBV18 and TRBJ1-2; 8 bases match TRBD1. Germline V gives CDR1 KGHSH, CDR2 LQKENI. J gave up 6 bases and V 3 bases, and 12 bases lay outside the gene matches. This CDR3 is 16 amino acids long. The CDR3 bases are TGTGCCAGCTCACCCTATACGGGACAGGTTATAAATGGCTACACCTTC. This sequence encodes CASSPYTGQVINGYTF.

This clone has a single count. This chain connects TRBV5-6 to TRBJ2-7, with 9 bases lining up with TRBD1. Looked up from germline, CDR1 is SGHDT and CDR2 is YYEEEE. V shed 4 bases and J 4 bases; nucleotides not matched to a gene: 6. The CDR3 is 14 residues long. The CDR3 sequence: CASSRTGVLYEQYF. The CDR3 bases are TGTGCCAGCAGCCGGACAGGGGTTCTTTACGAGCAGTACTTC.

The CDR3 here is CASQGLWSQETQYF. The CDR3, as DNA: TGTGCCTCCCAGGGCCTATGGAGCCAAGAGACCCAGTACTTC. The rearrangement links TRBV28 to TRBJ2-5, with a possible D match to TRBD1 (5 bases). V was trimmed by 11 bases and J by 1 base, leaving 17 bases between them. This CDR3 is built from 14 residues. Germline lookup yields CDR1 MDHEN and CDR2 SYDVKM.

CDR3 coding DNA: TGTGCCAGCAGCCCCGCCCGGGACAGGGATTCAGATACGCAGTATTTT. This encodes CASSPARDRDSDTQYF. The rearrangement links TRBV7-8 to TRBJ2-3; 9 bases fit TRBD1. The V and J ends lost 5 bases and 4 bases, in that order; junction bases with no gene match: 10. Germline lookup yields CDR1 SGHVS and CDR2 FQNEAQ. CDR3 length equals 16 residues.

The chain recombines TRBV29-1 with TRBJ1-3, with D hard to call. This CDR3 region has 12 residues. The germline CDR1 and CDR2 sequences are SQVTM and ANQGSEA. Trimming took off 3 bases at V and 2 bases at J, with 5 bases between the two ends. The CDR3 loop reads CSVDTAGNTIYF. CDR3 in DNA: TGCAGCGTTGATACTGCTGGAAACACCATATATTTT.

The V call is TRBV27, the J call TRBJ2-1; the match to TRBD2 covers 10 bases. This CDR3 is 14 amino acids long. The germline V gene encodes CDR1 MNHEY and CDR2 SMNVEV (reference sequence). With V trimmed by 7 bases and J by 4 bases, 4 bases remained unmatched. The CDR3 DNA reads TGTGCCAGCACCGAGCGGGAGGGGTACAATGAGCAGTTCTTC. This codes for CASTEREGYNEQFF.

The rearrangement joins TRBV19 to TRBJ1-4; 10 bases match TRBD1. With 6 bases clipped from V and 8 bases from J, the junction kept 6 bases outside the gene matches. This CDR3 spans 14 amino acids. Germline V gene lookup returns CDR1 LNHDA and CDR2 SQIVND (reference sequence). CDR3 sequence: CASRLTGGVEKLFF. The CDR3 nucleotides read TGTGCCAGTAGGTTGACAGGGGGCGTGGAAAAACTGTTTTTT.

This clone was counted once. CDR3 residues: CASSRDRPGTEAFF. In nucleotides, the CDR3 is TGTGCCAGCAGTCGGGACAGGCCGGGGACTGAAGCTTTCTTT. The genes are TRBV6-5 and TRBJ1-1, with 8 bases that match TRBD1. Trimming cost V 5 bases and J 5 bases; bases outside gene matches: 7. The length of the CDR3 is 14 residues. Germline assignment: CDR1 MNHEY and CDR2 SVGAGI.

The count of this clone is one. The rearrangement joins TRBV28 to TRBJ2-7; TRBD2 agrees at 10 bases. Germline V gives CDR1 MDHEN, CDR2 SYDVKM. V lost 2 bases and J lost 6; bases outside the gene matches: 4. The CDR3 runs to 14 residues. CDR3 amino acids: CASSLELAGGEQYF. CDR3 bases: TGTGCCAGCAGTTTAGAGTTAGCGGGGGGCGAGCAGTACTTC. Combining the CDR3 with reference TRBV28 and TRBJ2-7 gives the whole variable domain DVKVTQSSRYLVKRTGEKVFLECVQDMDHENMFWYRQDPGLGLRLIYFSYDVKMKEKGDIPEGYSVSREKKERFSLILESASTNQTSMYLCASSLELAGGEQYFGPGTRLTVT.

V gene TRBV28 combines with J gene TRBJ1-1; D is ambiguous. CDR1 is MDHEN and CDR2 is SYDVKM in the germline V gene. This CDR3 region has 15 residues. Deletions cut 1 base from V and 0 bases from J, with 9 bases between. The DNA for the CDR3 is TGTGCCAGCAGTTTATATCCGGGTATGAACACTGAAGCTTTCTTT. Translation: CASSLYPGMNTEAFF.

As DNA, the CDR3 is TGTGCCAGCAGTTTATGGGACAGGGGCTACGAGCAGTACTTC. This codes for CASSLWDRGYEQYF. This chain uses TRBV28 with TRBJ2-7; 9 positions match TRBD1. J gave up 3 bases and V 0 bases, and 0 bases lay outside the gene matches. This CDR3 region has 14 residues. Germline CDR1 is MDHEN and CDR2 is SYDVKM.

The chain recombines TRBV7-2 with TRBJ2-3; D might be TRBD2 (6 bases). Germline V lookup: CDR1 SGHTA, CDR2 FQGNSA. The CDR3 has 17 residues. V dropped 0 bases and J dropped 0 bases, with 13 bases sitting between them. The CDR3 bases are TGTGCCAGCAGCTTAGCTTATGCGGGGTCTAGCACAGATACGCAGTATTTT. This translates into CASSLAYAGSSTDTQYF.